The 21 T cell receptor beta chains presented below share a single source sample, sequenced in a study of human T cells and chemical hapten exposure. Stated time point: patch test 1, 2 weeks after DPC sensitization. Specified treatment: therapeutic diphenylcyclopropenone sensitization with weekly scalp DPC. TCRdb itself ran the RACE reads through MiXCR, one entry per CDR3 protein. In the table there are around 110,000 distinct CDR3 sequences, around an eighth of which are singletons. This sample comprised whole blood, obtained in connection with sensitization to the hapten diphenylcyclopropenone (DPC). The receptors originated from a woman between 45 and 60 years old with alopecia areata. Some clones in this sample may be carry-over from other donors' samples.

The chain has TRBV28 and TRBJ1-5; tentative D call: TRBD1 (5 bases). CDR3 length equals 13 residues. Deletions cut 4 bases from V and 7 bases from J, with 11 bases between. Germline assignment: CDR1 MDHEN and CDR2 SYDVKM. CDR3 DNA: TGTGCCAGCAGTTCAGGGAACGGGCAGCCCCAGCATTTT. Protein sequence: CASSSGNGQPQHF.

The chain recombines TRBV29-1 with TRBJ2-3; unclear D gene. V was shortened by 5 bases and J by 9 bases, with 12 bases between the two germline ends. The CDR3 is 11 amino acids. The germline gives CDR1 SQVTM, CDR2 ANQGSEA. In DNA, the CDR3 is TGCAGCGTTCAAGGCCCCGGGACGCAGTATTTT. It codes for CSVQGPGTQYF.

The rearrangement uses TRBV28 and TRBJ1-2; D unresolved. Looked up from germline, CDR1 is MDHEN and CDR2 is SYDVKM. The CDR3 loop spans 12 amino acids. Trimming took 7 bases from V and 5 from J, leaving 11 bases between them. CDR3: CASTLEGYGYTF. As DNA, the CDR3 is TGTGCCAGCACCCTTGAGGGTTATGGCTACACCTTC.

This clonotype turned up a few times. The rearrangement joins TRBV14 to TRBJ2-7, with D possibly being TRBD1 (5 bases). The CDR3 loop spans 13 amino acids. Germline CDR1 is SGHDN and CDR2 is FVKESK. The V gene lost 6 bases and the J gene lost 0 bases, with 9 bases spanning the gap. CDR3 amino acids: CASRKQDSYEQYF. CDR3 sequence (DNA): TGTGCCAGCAGAAAACAGGACTCCTACGAGCAGTACTTC. The variable domain in full, completed from reference TRBV14 and TRBJ2-7, reads EAGVTQFPSHSVIEKGQTVTLRCDPISGHDNLYWYRRVMGKEIKFLLHFVKESKQDESGMPNNRFLAERTGGTYSTLKVQPAELEDSGVYFCASRKQDSYEQYFGPGTRLTVT.

The sample holds many counts of this clonotype. This rearrangement joins TRBV18 to TRBJ1-1, with D possibly matching TRBD1 (5 bases). Trimming took off 0 bases at V and 4 bases at J, with 18 bases between the two ends. Germline V gene sequence: CDR1 KGHSH, CDR2 LQKENI. The CDR3 has 17 residues. CDR3 DNA: TGTGCCAGCTCACCACCGAATTCTCAGGGAGAGGGCACTGAAGCTTTCTTT. The encoded protein is CASSPPNSQGEGTEAFF.

This clonotype has a count of ten or more. In DNA form, the CDR3 reads TGCAGTGCTAGACCTACAGGGACTAGCAATCAGCCCCAGCATTTT. It encodes CSARPTGTSNQPQHF. The J gene is TRBJ1-5, the V gene TRBV20-1; D might be TRBD1 (6 bases). Germline CDR1 DFQATT, CDR2 SNEGSKA (reference sequence). The V end was cut by 2 bases, the J end by 0 bases, with 11 bases between. The CDR3 is 15 amino acids.

This clonotype was observed a handful of times. J is TRBJ1-4 and V is TRBV28; TRBD1 matches 7 bases. The junction had 10 bases not matched to a gene; V was cut back by 8 bases and J by 4 bases. Germline V gives CDR1 MDHEN, CDR2 SYDVKM. The length of the CDR3 is 15 residues. This CDR3 is CASGDRVGFNEKLFF. CDR3 DNA: TGTGCCAGCGGAGACAGGGTCGGATTTAATGAAAAACTGTTTTTT.

This clonotype was seen only a few times. The chain is built from TRBV6-6 and TRBJ2-1; D unclear. Germline CDR1 MNHNY, CDR2 SVGAGI (reference sequence). The CDR3 loop spans 14 amino acids. Deletions cut 6 bases from V and 4 bases from J, with 13 bases between. The CDR3 DNA reads TGTGCCAGCAGACCATATACAGAATACAATGAGCAGTTCTTC. Amino acids: CASRPYTEYNEQFF.

The chain combines TRBV18 with TRBJ2-1; tentatively, D is TRBD1 (5 bases). Trimming removed 8 bases at V and 5 bases at J, with 13 bases between. CDR1 is KGHSH and CDR2 is LQKENI in the germline V gene. CDR3 length: 13 amino acids. The CDR3 spells CASTKLQDNEQFF. The DNA for the CDR3 is TGTGCCAGCACCAAGCTACAGGACAATGAGCAGTTCTTC.

V and J are TRBV12-3 or TRBV12-4 and TRBJ2-3; tentative D call: TRBD1 (5 bases). The DNA end favors TRBJ1-5, so the J call may be wrong. There are 14 residues in the CDR3. CDR3 DNA: TGTGCCAGCAGGATCTCCCCGACAGCGGGGGGCCAGCATTTT. Translation gives CASRISPTAGGQHF.

This clonotype was recorded many times. This chain uses TRBV6-6 with TRBJ2-1, with 12 positions matching TRBD2. This CDR3 spans 15 amino acids. The J segment lost 9 bases and the V segment lost 6 bases, leaving 9 bases of the junction unmatched. Looked up from germline, CDR1 is MNHNY and CDR2 is SVGAGI (reference sequence). Here the CDR3 DNA reads TGTGCCAGCAGGGACACTAGCGGGAGGTGGACTGAGCAGTTCTTC. Protein product: CASRDTSGRWTEQFF.

The sample holds many counts of this clonotype. As DNA, the CDR3 is TGTGCCAGCAGCAAGGATCCAACGAAATTTTTCTACATGAACACTGAAGCTTTCTTT. Translation: CASSKDPTKFFYMNTEAFF. V and J are TRBV21-1 and TRBJ1-1. TRBV21-1 is termed a pseudogene. This CDR3 spans 19 amino acids.

The chain couples TRBV5-1 to TRBJ2-5, with TRBD1 as a possible D gene (6 bases). This CDR3 has 14 residues. Germline CDR1 is SGHRS and CDR2 is YFSETQ. The V end lost 0 bases, the J end lost 4 bases, and 10 bases lay between the germline ends. CDR3 residues: CASSLALGAETQYF. CDR3 coding DNA: TGCGCCAGCAGCTTGGCTCTGGGGGCAGAGACCCAGTACTTC.

This clonotype was detected many times. CDR3 amino acids: CASSLRASGSTDTQYF. The CDR3 nucleotides read TGTGCCAGCAGCTTACGGGCTAGCGGGAGCACAGATACGCAGTATTTT. V and J are TRBV13 and TRBJ2-3; the match to TRBD2 covers 8 bases. CDR1 and CDR2 (germline): PRHDT, FYEKMQ (reference sequence). V lost 2 bases and J lost 0; bases outside the gene matches: 4. CDR3 size: 16 residues.

This CDR3 is CASSRDLDNEQFF. Written as DNA, the CDR3 is TGTGCCAGCAGTCGGGACCTTGACAATGAGCAGTTCTTC. The V gene is TRBV28, the J gene TRBJ2-1; D possibly uses TRBD1 or TRBD2 (5 bases each). The germline V gene has CDR1 MDHEN and CDR2 SYDVKM. The CDR3 is made up of 13 amino acids. The V gene lost 5 bases and the J gene lost 5 bases, with 10 bases spanning the gap.

There are a few counts of this clonotype. V usage is TRBV15 and J usage is TRBJ2-3; D remains ambiguous. The length of the CDR3 is 13 residues. In germline, CDR1 is LNHNV, CDR2 YYDKDF (reference sequence). Deletions cut 2 bases from V and 6 bases from J, with 9 bases between. The CDR3, as DNA: TGTGCCACCAGCAGATCTGACCTCGATACGCAGTATTTT. This encodes CATSRSDLDTQYF.

This chain connects TRBV20-1 to TRBJ2-3; D unresolved. The CDR3 loop spans 13 amino acids. Germline CDR1 reads DFQATT; CDR2 reads SNEGSKA (reference sequence). V lost 0 bases to trimming and J lost 6 bases, with 10 bases between them. CDR3 residues: CSARDSSKDTQYF. The CDR3 coding sequence is TGCAGTGCTAGAGATTCTTCGAAGGATACGCAGTATTTT.

The rearrangement uses TRBV28 and TRBJ2-7; 9 bases map to TRBD1. This CDR3 has 12 amino acids. Per germline, CDR1 MDHEN and CDR2 SYDVKM. The junction had 3 bases not matched to a gene; V was cut back by 10 bases and J by 2 bases. CDR3 nucleotide sequence: TGTGCCACGGACAGGGGAACCTACGAGCAGTACTTC. Amino acids: CATDRGTYEQYF.

This chain connects TRBV6-5 to TRBJ2-3; D might be TRBD1 (5 bases). Germline CDR1 MNHEY, CDR2 SVGAGI. The CDR3 runs 14 residues. Trimming shortened V by 2 bases and J by 3 bases, and 9 bases separated the two germline ends. DNA for the CDR3: TGTGCCAGCAGTTACGTGGGGCCGACAGATACGCAGTATTTT. Translated, it gives CASSYVGPTDTQYF.

This clonotype was recorded a few times. CDR3 nucleotide sequence: TGTGCCAGCAGCCGGCCCGGGACAGCACCGCCTCGGCAGTTCTTC. This translates into CASSRPGTAPPRQFF. The chain uses TRBV12-3 or TRBV12-4 and TRBJ2-1, with 7 positions matching TRBD1. V trimming: 6 bases; J trimming: 12 bases; junction bases outside the gene matches: 17. The CDR3 covers 15 residues.

The chain uses TRBV10-2 and TRBJ1-1, with D perhaps TRBD1 (5 bases). Germline V gene lookup returns CDR1 WSHSY and CDR2 SAAADI. Trimming removed 0 bases from V and 5 bases from J, with 7 bases in between. The CDR3 extends over 13 amino acids. The CDR3: CASSESRGTEAFF. CDR3 DNA: TGCGCCAGCAGTGAGTCGAGGGGAACTGAAGCTTTCTTT.